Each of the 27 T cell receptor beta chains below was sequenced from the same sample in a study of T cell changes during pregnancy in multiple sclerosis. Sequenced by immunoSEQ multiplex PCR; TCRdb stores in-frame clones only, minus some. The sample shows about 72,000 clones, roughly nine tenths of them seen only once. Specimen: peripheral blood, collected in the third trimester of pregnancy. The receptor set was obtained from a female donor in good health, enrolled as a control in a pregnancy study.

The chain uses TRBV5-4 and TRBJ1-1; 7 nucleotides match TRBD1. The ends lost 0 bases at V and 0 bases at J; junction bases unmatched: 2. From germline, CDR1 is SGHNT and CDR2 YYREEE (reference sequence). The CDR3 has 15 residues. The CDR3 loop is CASSLEGALNTEAFF. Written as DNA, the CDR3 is TGTGCCAGCAGCTTGGAGGGGGCTTTGAACACTGAAGCTTTCTTT.

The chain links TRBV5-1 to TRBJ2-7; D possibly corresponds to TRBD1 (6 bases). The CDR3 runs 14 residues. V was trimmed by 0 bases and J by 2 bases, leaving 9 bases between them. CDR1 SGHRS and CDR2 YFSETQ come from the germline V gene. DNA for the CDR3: TGCGCCAGCAGCTTGGCGGGACACCCCTACGAGCAGTACTTC. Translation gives CASSLAGHPYEQYF.

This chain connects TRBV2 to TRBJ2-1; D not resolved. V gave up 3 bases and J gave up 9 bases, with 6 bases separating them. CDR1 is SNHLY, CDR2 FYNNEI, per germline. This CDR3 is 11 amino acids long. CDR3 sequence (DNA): TGTGCCAGCAGTGAGAGGTTTGAGCAGTTCTTC. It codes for CASSERFEQFF.

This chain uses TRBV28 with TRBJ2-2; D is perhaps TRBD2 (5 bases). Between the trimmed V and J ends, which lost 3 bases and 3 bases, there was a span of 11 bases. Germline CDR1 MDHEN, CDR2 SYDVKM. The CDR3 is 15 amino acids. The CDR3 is CASSFQREYTGELFF. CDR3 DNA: TGTGCCAGCAGTTTTCAAAGGGAGTACACCGGGGAGCTGTTTTTT.

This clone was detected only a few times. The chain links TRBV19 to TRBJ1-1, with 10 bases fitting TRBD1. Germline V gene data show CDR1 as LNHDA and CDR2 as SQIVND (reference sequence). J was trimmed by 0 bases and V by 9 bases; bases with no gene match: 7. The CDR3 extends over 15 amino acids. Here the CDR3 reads CASRDRGHLNTEAFF. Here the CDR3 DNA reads TGTGCCAGCAGAGACAGGGGGCATTTGAACACTGAAGCTTTCTTT.

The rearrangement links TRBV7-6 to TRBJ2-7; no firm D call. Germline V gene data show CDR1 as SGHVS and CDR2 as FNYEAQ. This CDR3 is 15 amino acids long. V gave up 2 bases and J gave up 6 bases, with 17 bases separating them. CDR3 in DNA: TGTGCCAGCAGCTTACAGGCAGGCCTTTTGAGCGAGCAGTACTTC. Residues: CASSLQAGLLSEQYF.

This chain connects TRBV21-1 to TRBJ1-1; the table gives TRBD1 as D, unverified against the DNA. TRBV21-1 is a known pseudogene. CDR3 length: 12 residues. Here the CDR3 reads CARHRGCTEAFF. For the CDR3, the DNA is TGTGCCCGTCACAGGGGGTGTACTGAAGCTTTCTTT.

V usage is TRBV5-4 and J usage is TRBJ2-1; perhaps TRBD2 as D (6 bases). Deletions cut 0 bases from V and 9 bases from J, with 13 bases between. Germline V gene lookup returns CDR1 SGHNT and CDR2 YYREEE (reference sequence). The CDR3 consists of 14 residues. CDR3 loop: CASSLEGLVGEQFF. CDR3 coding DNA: TGTGCCAGCAGCTTGGAGGGACTCGTGGGTGAGCAGTTCTTC.

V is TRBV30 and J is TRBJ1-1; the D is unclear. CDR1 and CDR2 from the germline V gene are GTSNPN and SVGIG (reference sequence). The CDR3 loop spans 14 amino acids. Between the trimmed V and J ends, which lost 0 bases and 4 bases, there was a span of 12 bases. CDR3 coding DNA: TGTGCCTGGAGTGTGATGATGGGAGGCACTGAAGCTTTCTTT. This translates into CAWSVMMGGTEAFF.

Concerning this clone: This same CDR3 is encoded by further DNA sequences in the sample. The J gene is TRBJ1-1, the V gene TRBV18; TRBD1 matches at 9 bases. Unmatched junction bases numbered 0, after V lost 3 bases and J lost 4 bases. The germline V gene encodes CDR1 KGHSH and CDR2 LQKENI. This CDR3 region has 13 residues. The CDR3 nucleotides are TGTGCCAGCTCACCGGGACAGGGCACTGAAGCTTTCTTT. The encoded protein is CASSPGQGTEAFF.

The CDR3: CASTVAGGQETQYF. CDR3 DNA sequence: TGTGCCAGTACCGTGGCAGGGGGCCAAGAGACCCAGTACTTC. V and J are TRBV19 and TRBJ2-5, with TRBD1 identical over 7 bases. Trimming cost V 7 bases and J 1 base; bases outside gene matches: 6. The CDR3 totals 14 residues. CDR1 and CDR2 from the germline V gene are LNHDA and SQIVND (reference sequence).

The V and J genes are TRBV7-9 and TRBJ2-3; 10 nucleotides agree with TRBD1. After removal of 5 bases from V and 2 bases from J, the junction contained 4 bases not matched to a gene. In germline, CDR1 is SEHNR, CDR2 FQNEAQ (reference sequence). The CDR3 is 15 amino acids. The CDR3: CASSKDRGITDTQYF. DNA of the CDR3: TGTGCCAGCAGCAAGGACAGGGGGATCACAGATACGCAGTATTTT. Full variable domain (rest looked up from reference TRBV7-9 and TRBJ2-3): DTGVSQNPRHKITKRGQNVTFRCDPISEHNRLYWYRQTLGQGPEFLTYFQNEAQLEKSRLLSDRFSAERPKGSFSTLEIQRTEQGDSAMYLCASSKDRGITDTQYFGPGTRLTVL.

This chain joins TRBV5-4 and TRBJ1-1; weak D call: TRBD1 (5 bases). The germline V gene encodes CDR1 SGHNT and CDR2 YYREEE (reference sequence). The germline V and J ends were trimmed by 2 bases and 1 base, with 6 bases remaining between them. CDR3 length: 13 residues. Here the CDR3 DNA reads TGTGCCAGCAGCTTCGGACAGAACACTGAAGCTTTCTTT. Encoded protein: CASSFGQNTEAFF.

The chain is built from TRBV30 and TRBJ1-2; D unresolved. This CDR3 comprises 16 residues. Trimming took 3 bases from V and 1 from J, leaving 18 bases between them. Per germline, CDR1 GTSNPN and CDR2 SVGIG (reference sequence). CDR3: CAWRRASGLLNYGYTF. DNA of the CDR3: TGTGCCTGGAGGAGGGCTTCGGGCCTCCTTAACTATGGCTACACCTTC.

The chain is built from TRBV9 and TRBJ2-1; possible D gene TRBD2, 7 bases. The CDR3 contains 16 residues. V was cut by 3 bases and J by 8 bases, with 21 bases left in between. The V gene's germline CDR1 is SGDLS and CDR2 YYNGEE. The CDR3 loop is CASSASAGALGDEQFF. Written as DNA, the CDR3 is TGTGCCAGCAGCGCGTCTGCGGGGGCCCTTGGGGATGAGCAGTTCTTC.

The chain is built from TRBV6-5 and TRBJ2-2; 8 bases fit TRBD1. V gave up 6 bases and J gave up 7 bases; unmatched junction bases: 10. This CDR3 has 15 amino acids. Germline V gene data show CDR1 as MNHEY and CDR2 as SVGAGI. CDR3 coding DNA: TGTGCCAGCAGGGAGGACAGGGCCGATAGCGGGGAGCTGTTTTTT. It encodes CASREDRADSGELFF.

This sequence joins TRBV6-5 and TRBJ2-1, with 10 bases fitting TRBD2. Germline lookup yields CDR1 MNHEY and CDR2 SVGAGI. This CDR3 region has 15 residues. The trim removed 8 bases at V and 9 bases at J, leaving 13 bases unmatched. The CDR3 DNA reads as TGTGCCAGCCGTATTAGCGGGGGGCCCCTCGGTGAGCAGTTCTTC. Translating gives CASRISGGPLGEQFF.

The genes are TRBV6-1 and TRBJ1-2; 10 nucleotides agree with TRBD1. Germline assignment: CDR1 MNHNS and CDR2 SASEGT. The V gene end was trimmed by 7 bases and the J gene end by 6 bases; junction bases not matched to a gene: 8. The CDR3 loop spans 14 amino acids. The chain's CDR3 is CASTRQGAGDGYTF. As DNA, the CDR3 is TGTGCCAGCACCCGACAGGGGGCGGGGGATGGCTACACCTTC.

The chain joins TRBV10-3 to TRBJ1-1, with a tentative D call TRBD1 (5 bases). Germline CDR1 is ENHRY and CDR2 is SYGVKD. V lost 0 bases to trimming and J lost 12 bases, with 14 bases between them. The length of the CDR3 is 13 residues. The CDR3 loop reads CAISESGHLLSFF. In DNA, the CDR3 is TGTGCCATCAGTGAGTCAGGACACCTCCTATCTTTCTTT.

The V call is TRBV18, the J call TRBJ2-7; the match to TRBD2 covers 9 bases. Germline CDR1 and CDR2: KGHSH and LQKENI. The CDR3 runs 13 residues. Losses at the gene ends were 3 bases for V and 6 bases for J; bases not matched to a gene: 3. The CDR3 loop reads CASSPGGRGEQYF. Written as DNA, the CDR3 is TGTGCCAGCTCACCGGGCGGGAGGGGCGAGCAGTACTTC.

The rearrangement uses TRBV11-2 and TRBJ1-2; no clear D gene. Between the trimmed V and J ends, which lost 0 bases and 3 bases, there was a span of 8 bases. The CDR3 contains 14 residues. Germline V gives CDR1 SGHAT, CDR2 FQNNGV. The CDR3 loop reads CASSLDRRDYGYTF. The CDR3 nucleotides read TGTGCCAGCAGCTTAGACCGGCGGGACTATGGCTACACCTTC.

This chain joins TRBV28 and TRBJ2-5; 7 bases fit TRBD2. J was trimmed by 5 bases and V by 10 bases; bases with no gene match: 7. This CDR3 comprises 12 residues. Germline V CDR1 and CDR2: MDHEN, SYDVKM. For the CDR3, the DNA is TGTGCCACTAACGTCGGGGGGGAGACCCAGTACTTC. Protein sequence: CATNVGGETQYF.

The CDR3 region has the DNA TGTGCCAGCAGCTTAATGCAGGGATCCTACGAGCAGTACTTC. It codes for CASSLMQGSYEQYF. The rearrangement joins TRBV7-2 to TRBJ2-7; maybe TRBD1 (5 bases). Germline values: CDR1 SGHTA, CDR2 FQGNSA. Trimming shortened V by 2 bases and J by 1 base, and 9 bases separated the two germline ends. The CDR3 totals 14 residues.

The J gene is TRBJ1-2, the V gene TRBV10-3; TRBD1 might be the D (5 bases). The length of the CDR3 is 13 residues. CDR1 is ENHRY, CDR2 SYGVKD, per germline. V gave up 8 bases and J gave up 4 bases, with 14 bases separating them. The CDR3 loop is CAIRRDGGYGYTF. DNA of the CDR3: TGTGCCATCCGCCGGGACGGGGGCTATGGCTACACCTTC.

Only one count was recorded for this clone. In DNA, the CDR3 is TGTGCCACCAGCAGGTCGACAGGGGACTACGAGCAGTACTTC. This codes for CATSRSTGDYEQYF. The rearrangement uses TRBV15 and TRBJ2-7; 8 positions match TRBD1. CDR1 and CDR2 (germline): LNHNV, YYDKDF (reference sequence). J was trimmed by 3 bases and V by 3 bases; bases with no gene match: 4. The CDR3 has 14 amino acids.

The CDR3 here is CASSWGGDTDTQYF. The CDR3 region has the DNA TGTGCCAGCAGCTGGGGCGGGGACACAGATACGCAGTATTTT. The chain links TRBV11-3 to TRBJ2-3; maybe TRBD2 (6 bases). V shed 4 bases and J shed 2 bases, with 10 bases lying between them. The CDR3 spans 14 residues. From germline, CDR1 is SGHNT and CDR2 YENEEA.

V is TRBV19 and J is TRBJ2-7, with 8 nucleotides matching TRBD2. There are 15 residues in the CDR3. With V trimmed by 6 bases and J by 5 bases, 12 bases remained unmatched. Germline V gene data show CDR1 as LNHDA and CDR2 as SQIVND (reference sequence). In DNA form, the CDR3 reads TGTGCCAGTAGGATGCCGGGACTAGGTATCGACGAGCAGTACTTC. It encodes CASRMPGLGIDEQYF.